The 25 T cell receptor beta chains below all came from one sample that was sequenced in a study of cytomegalovirus exposure and HLA in healthy donors. Primers for the PCR totalled 60 Vbeta and 13 Jbeta. The protocol was immunoSEQ multiplex PCR, while the TCRdb copy is restricted to in-frame clones and leaves out a portion. The sample holds about 130,000 clones, 75% to 85% seen once. The sample was PBMCs. The receptor source for this set is a man aged 50 to 59 in good health and CMV-seronegative.

The chain combines TRBV7-9 with TRBJ2-2; D might be TRBD1 (6 bases). Germline-derived CDR1 and CDR2 are SEHNR and FQNEAQ (reference sequence). CDR3 length: 17 amino acids. The germline V and J ends were trimmed by 4 bases and 0 bases, with 15 bases remaining between them. CDR3 DNA: TGTGCCAGCAGCTACTACCGGGGACATCCGAACACCGGGGAGCTGTTTTTT. Translation: CASSYYRGHPNTGELFF.

The sample holds a few counts of this clone. The chain has TRBV6-4 and TRBJ1-1; D ambiguous. Germline lookup yields CDR1 MRHNA and CDR2 SNTAGT. V was pared by 8 bases and J by 1 base, with 8 bases between. There are 12 residues in the CDR3. The CDR3: CASDEGNTEAFF. In DNA form, the CDR3 reads TGTGCCAGCGACGAGGGGAACACTGAAGCTTTCTTT.

This chain joins TRBV5-1 and TRBJ2-5, with 9 bases fitting TRBD2. Germline CDR1 is SGHRS and CDR2 is YFSETQ. V dropped 0 bases and J dropped 3; count of bases not matched to a gene: 3. The CDR3 sequence is 15 residues long. The CDR3 sequence is CASSLEASGEETQYF. The DNA for the CDR3 is TGCGCCAGCAGCTTGGAGGCTAGCGGGGAAGAGACCCAGTACTTC.

This chain links TRBV6-1 with TRBJ2-5; D ambiguous. Trimming cost V 8 bases and J 5 bases, with 15 bases left between them. This CDR3 is 13 amino acids long. Germline V gene sequence: CDR1 MNHNS, CDR2 SASEGT. The CDR3 here is CASVTQPGETQYF. The CDR3 DNA is TGTGCCAGCGTAACGCAGCCCGGGGAGACCCAGTACTTC.

The CDR3 region is CASRRWATDNSPLHF. CDR3 bases: TGTGCCAGCCGACGATGGGCAACCGATAATTCACCCCTCCACTTT. The chain joins TRBV5-5 to TRBJ1-6; D is unresolved. Germline V gene sequence: CDR1 SGHKS, CDR2 YYEKEE (reference sequence). The CDR3 has 15 residues. The germline V and J ends were trimmed by 7 bases and 5 bases, with 16 bases remaining between them.

The chain recombines TRBV4-2 with TRBJ2-4, with 9 nucleotides matching TRBD1. The ends lost 4 bases at V and 6 bases at J; junction bases unmatched: 7. Germline CDR1 and CDR2: LGHNA and YNFKEQ. The CDR3 length is 15 residues. The CDR3 sequence: CASSPNQGQGNIQYF. CDR3 DNA sequence: TGTGCCAGCAGCCCTAATCAGGGACAGGGAAACATTCAGTACTTC.

This clone was counted only a few times. V gene TRBV5-6 combines with J gene TRBJ1-6, with TRBD1 matching 8 bases. CDR1 and CDR2 (germline): SGHDT, YYEEEE. The length of the CDR3 is 14 residues. The ends lost 0 bases at V and 9 bases at J; junction bases unmatched: 2. The CDR3: CASSLGDRTSPLHF. The CDR3 nucleotides are TGTGCCAGCAGCTTGGGGGACAGGACTTCACCCCTCCACTTT.

The rearrangement uses TRBV5-4 and TRBJ2-5, with 12 nucleotides matching TRBD2. The CDR3 runs 16 residues. Trimming removed 4 bases from V and 4 bases from J; junction bases left unmatched: 8. Looked up from germline, CDR1 is SGHNT and CDR2 is YYREEE (reference sequence). The CDR3 nucleotides are TGTGCCAGCAGCACTAGCGGGGGGCCTATTCGAGAGACCCAGTACTTC. Protein product: CASSTSGGPIRETQYF.

This sequence joins TRBV19 and TRBJ1-5, with TRBD1 matching 10 bases. Unmatched junction bases numbered 1, after V lost 4 bases and J lost 1 base. The V gene's germline CDR1 is LNHDA and CDR2 SQIVND (reference sequence). This CDR3 is built from 15 residues. CDR3 nucleotides: TGTGCCAGTAGTACGGACAGGGGGAGCAATCAGCCCCAGCATTTT. This codes for CASSTDRGSNQPQHF.

V is TRBV9 and J is TRBJ1-4, with TRBD1 identical over 8 bases. There are 16 residues in the CDR3. V trimming: 3 bases; J trimming: 6 bases; junction bases outside the gene matches: 10. The V gene's germline CDR1 is SGDLS and CDR2 YYNGEE. Here the CDR3 reads CASSGSTGGNYEKLFF. CDR3 DNA sequence: TGTGCCAGCAGCGGAAGTACAGGGGGAAATTATGAAAAACTGTTTTTT.

V and J are TRBV4-1 and TRBJ2-2, with 7 bases identical to TRBD1. After removal of 1 base from V and 2 bases from J, the junction contained 7 bases not matched to a gene. Looked up from germline, CDR1 is MGHRA and CDR2 is YSYEKL. The CDR3 runs to 17 residues. Here the CDR3 DNA reads TGCGCCAGCAGCCAAGCTCTCGACAGGGCTAACACCGGGGAGCTGTTTTTT. Translated, it gives CASSQALDRANTGELFF.

This clone was seen a handful of times. V is TRBV6-6 and J is TRBJ1-5; D unclear. The CDR3 spans 12 residues. V was cut by 5 bases and J by 10 bases, with 12 bases left in between. Germline loops: CDR1 MNHNY, CDR2 SVGAGI (reference sequence). CDR3 protein: CASSGVSPPQHF. The CDR3 nucleotides are TGTGCCAGCAGTGGAGTCTCGCCACCCCAGCATTTT.

V usage is TRBV10-3 and J usage is TRBJ1-2; D gene ambiguous. The CDR3 loop spans 11 amino acids. The ends were cut back, 8 bases at V and 6 bases at J, with 10 bases in the middle. Germline V gene lookup returns CDR1 ENHRY and CDR2 SYGVKD. The CDR3 bases are TGTGCCATCGCAGAGCGGGATGGCTACACCTTC. Its translation is CAIAERDGYTF.

The chain has TRBV5-4 and TRBJ2-3, with TRBD1 identical over 7 bases. After removal of 5 bases from V and 7 bases from J, the junction contained 7 bases not matched to a gene. Germline V gene sequence: CDR1 SGHNT, CDR2 YYREEE (reference sequence). This CDR3 has 13 residues. The CDR3: CASRADRVNTQYF. The CDR3 nucleotides read TGTGCCAGCAGGGCAGACAGGGTTAATACGCAGTATTTT.

The rearrangement joins TRBV15 to TRBJ1-5; D not certain. Germline-derived CDR1 and CDR2 are LNHNV and YYDKDF (reference sequence). The CDR3 is 16 amino acids. Trimming shortened V by 1 base and J by 5 bases, and 15 bases separated the two germline ends. CDR3 in DNA: TGTGCCACCAGCAGAGGAGTGGCCAGGAATTATCAGCCCCAGCATTTT. It specifies CATSRGVARNYQPQHF.

The chain couples TRBV29-1 to TRBJ2-5; D unresolved. CDR3 length: 10 amino acids. The V and J ends lost 7 bases and 5 bases respectively, with 8 bases between them. Germline assignment: CDR1 SQVTM and CDR2 ANQGSEA. This chain's CDR3 is CSARRETQYF. The DNA of the CDR3 is TGCAGCGCCCGCAGGGAGACCCAGTACTTC. Using reference TRBV29-1 and TRBJ2-5 for the parts outside the CDR3, the full variable domain is SAVISQKPSRDICQRGTSLTIQCQVDSQVTMMFWYRQQPGQSLTLIATANQGSEATYESGFVIDKFPISRPNLTFSTLTVSNMSPEDSSIYLCSARRETQYFGPGTRLLVL.

The rearrangement links TRBV4-3 to TRBJ1-1, with D uncertain. The CDR3 has 13 amino acids. Germline CDR1 and CDR2: LGHNA and YSLEER. V lost 0 bases to trimming and J lost 4 bases, with 6 bases between them. The CDR3 DNA reads as TGCGCCAGCAGCCAAGACCCGCGCACTGAAGCTTTCTTT. It translates to CASSQDPRTEAFF.

This clone was detected a few times. V gene TRBV7-9 combines with J gene TRBJ2-7, with D tentatively TRBD1 (5 bases). V lost 5 bases and J lost 0, with 11 bases in between. The CDR3 consists of 14 residues. Germline V CDR1 and CDR2: SEHNR, FQNEAQ (reference sequence). CDR3 sequence reads: CASSPPDNSYEQYF. The CDR3, as DNA: TGTGCCAGCAGCCCACCGGACAACTCCTACGAGCAGTACTTC.

The J gene is TRBJ2-3, the V gene TRBV6-6; D ambiguous. CDR3 length equals 13 residues. Trimming stripped 5 bases from V and 5 bases from J, with 11 bases between. Germline CDR1 is MNHNY and CDR2 is SVGAGI (reference sequence). CDR3 loop: CASSANLVDTQYF. CDR3 sequence (DNA): TGTGCCAGCAGTGCGAACCTGGTAGATACGCAGTATTTT.

The CDR3 loop reads CASSPRSSNEKLFF. The CDR3 nucleotides are TGTGCCAGCTCCCCTCGGAGCTCTAATGAAAAACTGTTTTTT. V is TRBV18 and J is TRBJ1-4; D is uncertain. The V end lost 6 bases, the J end lost 3 bases, and 11 bases lay between the germline ends. The V gene's germline CDR1 is KGHSH and CDR2 LQKENI. CDR3 size: 14 residues.

This chain connects TRBV18 to TRBJ1-4; 8 nucleotides line up with TRBD1. Trimming cost V 8 bases and J 5 bases; bases outside gene matches: 7. This CDR3 comprises 14 residues. CDR1 is KGHSH and CDR2 is LQKENI in the germline V gene. The CDR3 sequence: CASRTRDRNEKLFF. Written as DNA, the CDR3 is TGTGCCAGCAGGACCCGGGACAGGAATGAAAAACTGTTTTTT.

The rearrangement links TRBV11-1 to TRBJ2-5; 12 positions match TRBD2. The germline V gene has CDR1 SGHAT and CDR2 FQDESV (reference sequence). The CDR3 is 15 amino acids. Trimming removed 5 bases from V and 5 bases from J; junction bases left unmatched: 6. This CDR3 is CASSLLAGGHETQYF. The CDR3, as DNA: TGTGCCAGCAGCCTCCTAGCGGGGGGGCATGAGACCCAGTACTTC. Filled out from reference TRBV11-1 and TRBJ2-5, the complete variable domain reads EAEVAQSPRYKITEKSQAVAFWCDPISGHATLYWYRQILGQGPELLVQFQDESVVDDSQLPKDRFSAERLKGVDSTLKIQPAELGDSAMYLCASSLLAGGHETQYFGPGTRLLVL.

The genes are TRBV6-5 and TRBJ2-3; 8 nucleotides line up with TRBD2. CDR3 length: 14 amino acids. J gave up 0 bases and V 6 bases, and 2 bases lay outside the gene matches. Germline V gene data show CDR1 as MNHEY and CDR2 as SVGAGI. Here the CDR3 DNA reads TGTGCCAGCAGCCGGGGGGGCAGCACAGATACGCAGTATTTT. Protein sequence: CASSRGGSTDTQYF.

The genes are TRBV5-4 and TRBJ2-5; D is possibly TRBD1 (5 bases). Germline-derived CDR1 and CDR2 are SGHNT and YYREEE (reference sequence). The V end lost 2 bases, the J end lost 4 bases, and 24 bases lay between the germline ends. The CDR3 has 18 residues. The CDR3 nucleotides read TGTGCCAGCAGCTTAGGGGTGCCAGGGCAGGGCGAAGGAGAGACCCAGTACTTC. Residues: CASSLGVPGQGEGETQYF.

The genes are TRBV9 and TRBJ2-5; the match to TRBD2 covers 9 bases. The J segment lost 4 bases and the V segment lost 4 bases, leaving 8 bases of the junction unmatched. Germline CDR1 and CDR2: SGDLS and YYNGEE. CDR3 length: 15 amino acids. CDR3 protein: CASSMRGGPPETQYF. Here the CDR3 DNA reads TGTGCCAGCAGCATGCGGGGGGGCCCCCCAGAGACCCAGTACTTC.